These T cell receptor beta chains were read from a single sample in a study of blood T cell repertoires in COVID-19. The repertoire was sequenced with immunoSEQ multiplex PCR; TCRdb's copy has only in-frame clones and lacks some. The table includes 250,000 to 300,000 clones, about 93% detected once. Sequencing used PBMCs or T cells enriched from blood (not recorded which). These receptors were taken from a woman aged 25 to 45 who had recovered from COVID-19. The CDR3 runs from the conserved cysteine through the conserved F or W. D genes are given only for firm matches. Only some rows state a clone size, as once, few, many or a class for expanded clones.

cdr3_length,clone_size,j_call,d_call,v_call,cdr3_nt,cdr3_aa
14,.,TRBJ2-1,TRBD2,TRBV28,TGTGCCAGCAGTGCGGGACTAGTCGGGGCTGAGCAGTTCTTC,CASSAGLVGAEQFF
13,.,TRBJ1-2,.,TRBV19,TGTGCCAGTAGTCCCCAGGGGTTCGGCGGCTACACCTTC,CASSPQGFGGYTF
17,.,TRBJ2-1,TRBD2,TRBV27,TGTGCCAGCAGTTTTTTCTCTAGCGGGGTCTCCTACAATGAGCAGTTCTTC,CASSFFSSGVSYNEQFF
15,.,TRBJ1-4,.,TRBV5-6,TGTGCCAGCAGCTTGAGGGGTATGCCCCCTGAAAAACTGTTTTTT,CASSLRGMPPEKLFF
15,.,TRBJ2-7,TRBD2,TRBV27,TGTGCCAGCAGTTTATCGACTAGCGGGAGCCACGAGCAGTACTTC,CASSLSTSGSHEQYF
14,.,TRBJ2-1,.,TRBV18,TGTGCCAGCTCACCGGGCTACTCCTACAATGAGCAGTTCTTC,CASSPGYSYNEQFF
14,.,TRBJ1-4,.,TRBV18,TGTGCCAGCTCACCAGGGACACCGGATGAAAAACTGTTTTTT,CASSPGTPDEKLFF
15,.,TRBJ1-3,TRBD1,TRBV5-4,TGTGCCAGCAGATCACAGGGGGCTACTGGAAACACCATATATTTT,CASRSQGATGNTIYF
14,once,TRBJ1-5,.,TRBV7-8,TGTGCCATCACTCAGGGCCTTGGCAATCAGCCCCAGCATTTT,CAITQGLGNQPQHF
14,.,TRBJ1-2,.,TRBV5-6,TGTGCCAGCAGCTTGGGGGGCGTGTATATTGGCTACACCTTC,CASSLGGVYIGYTF
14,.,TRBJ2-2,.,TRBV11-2,TGTGCCAGCAGCTTAATTCGGGTTACCGGGGAGCTGTTTTTT,CASSLIRVTGELFF
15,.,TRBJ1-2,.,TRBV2,TGTGCCAGCAGTGAAGCAAGGCAGGCTAACTATGGCTACACCTTC,CASSEARQANYGYTF
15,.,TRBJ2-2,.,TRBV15,TGTGCCACCAGCAGAGATCTCCCGGGAACCGGGGAGCTGTTTTTT,CATSRDLPGTGELFF
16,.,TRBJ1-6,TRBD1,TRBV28,TGTGCCAGCAGTGCCAACTTAGGACAGGGGAATTCACCCCTCCACTTT,CASSANLGQGNSPLHF
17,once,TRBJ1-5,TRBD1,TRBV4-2,TGTGCCAGCAGCCAAGGACAGGGGGCCGGGGGCAATCAGCCCCAGCATTTT,CASSQGQGAGGNQPQHF
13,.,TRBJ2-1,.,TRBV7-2,TGTGCCAGCAGCTTTAGTTTTAACGATGAGCAGTTCTTC,CASSFSFNDEQFF
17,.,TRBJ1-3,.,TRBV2,TGTGCCAGCAGGGCTACCGTGGGGGGTTTCTCTGGAAACACCATATATTTT,CASRATVGGFSGNTIYF
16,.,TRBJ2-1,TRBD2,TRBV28,TGTGCCAGCAGTGCCTTACTAGCGGCCCCCTACAATGAGCAGTTCTTC,CASSALLAAPYNEQFF
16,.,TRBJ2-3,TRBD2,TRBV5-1,TGCGCCAGCAGCCCCTCGACTAGCGGGACTGCAGATACGCAGTATTTT,CASSPSTSGTADTQYF
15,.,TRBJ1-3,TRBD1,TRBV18,TGTGCCAGCTCACCCTGGGACAGTGGGGGAAACACCATATATTTT,CASSPWDSGGNTIYF
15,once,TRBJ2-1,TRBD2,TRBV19,TGTGCCAGTAAAAGGGCGGGAGGTTCCCCCAATGAGCAGTTCTTC,CASKRAGGSPNEQFF
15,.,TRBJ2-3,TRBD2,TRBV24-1,TGTGCCACCAGTGATGGGGCGGGAGGACCGAATACGCAGTATTTT,CATSDGAGGPNTQYF
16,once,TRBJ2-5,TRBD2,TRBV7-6,TGTGCCAGCAGCTTTCCCCCAGCGGGAGATAAAGAGACCCAGTACTTC,CASSFPPAGDKETQYF
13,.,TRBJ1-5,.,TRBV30,TGTGCCTGGAGTACAGGGAGCAATCAGCCCCAGCATTTT,CAWSTGSNQPQHF
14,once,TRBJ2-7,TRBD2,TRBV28,TGTGCCAGCTCGGGAGGGCCAATTTCCTCCGAGCAGTACTTC,CASSGGPISSEQYF
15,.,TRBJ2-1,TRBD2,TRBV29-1,TGCAGCGTTGAAGCGACTAGCGGGATCTACAATGAGCAGTTCTTC,CSVEATSGIYNEQFF
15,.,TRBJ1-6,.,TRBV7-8,TGTGCCAGCAGCTTTACTAGAGGGAGTAATTCACCCCTCCACTTT,CASSFTRGSNSPLHF
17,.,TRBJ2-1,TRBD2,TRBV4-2,TGTGCCAGCAGCCTTTCGACTAGCGGGAACTCCTACAATGAGCAGTTCTTC,CASSLSTSGNSYNEQFF
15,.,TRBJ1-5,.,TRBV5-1,TGCGCCAGCACGGCGACAGGAGAACCGAATCAGCCCCAGCATTTT,CASTATGEPNQPQHF
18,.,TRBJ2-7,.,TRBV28,TGTGCCAGCAGTTCCCCTTCCAAGGGTCGGGAGTGGGGCTACGAGCAGTACTTC,CASSSPSKGREWGYEQYF
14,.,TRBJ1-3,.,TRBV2,TGTGCCAGCACCGCGGGGTACTCTGGAAACACCATATATTTT,CASTAGYSGNTIYF
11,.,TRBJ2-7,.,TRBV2,TGTGCCAGCAGTGCGTTGTACGAGCAGTACTTC,CASSALYEQYF
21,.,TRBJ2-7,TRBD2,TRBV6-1,TGTGCCAGCAGTGAAGCGCTTAAGGGTTGGCGGGAGGACCCGACTTCCTACGAGCAGTACTTC,CASSEALKGWREDPTSYEQYF
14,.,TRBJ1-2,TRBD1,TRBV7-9,TGTGCCAGCAGCTTAAGCACAGGGGGCTATGGCTACACCTTC,CASSLSTGGYGYTF
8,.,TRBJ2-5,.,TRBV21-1,TGTGCCAGCCCGACGGGGTACTTC,CASPTGYF
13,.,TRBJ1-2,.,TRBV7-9,TGTGCCAGCAGCCCCTGGCAGGGAGGGGGCTACACCTTC,CASSPWQGGGYTF
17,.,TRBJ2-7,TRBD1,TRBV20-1,TGCAGTGCCAGTCTCCCGGACAGGGCGAAGATGTCCTACGAGCAGTACTTC,CSASLPDRAKMSYEQYF
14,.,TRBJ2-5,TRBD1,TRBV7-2,TGTGCCAGCAGCACAGGGGGCGGACGGGAGACCCAGTACTTC,CASSTGGGRETQYF
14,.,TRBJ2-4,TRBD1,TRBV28,TGTGCCAGCAGTTTGGACAGGGTTAAAAACATTCAGTACTTC,CASSLDRVKNIQYF
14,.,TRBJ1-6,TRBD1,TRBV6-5,TGTGCCAGCAGTTCCGGGACAGTAGCTTCACCCCTCCACTTT,CASSSGTVASPLHF
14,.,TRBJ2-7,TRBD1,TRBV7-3,TGTGCCAGCAGCTTAACGAGGGGGCCCTACGAGCAGTACTTC,CASSLTRGPYEQYF
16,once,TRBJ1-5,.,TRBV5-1,TGCGCCAGCAGCTTGCATGAGAGAGGGAGCAATCAGCCCCAGCATTTT,CASSLHERGSNQPQHF